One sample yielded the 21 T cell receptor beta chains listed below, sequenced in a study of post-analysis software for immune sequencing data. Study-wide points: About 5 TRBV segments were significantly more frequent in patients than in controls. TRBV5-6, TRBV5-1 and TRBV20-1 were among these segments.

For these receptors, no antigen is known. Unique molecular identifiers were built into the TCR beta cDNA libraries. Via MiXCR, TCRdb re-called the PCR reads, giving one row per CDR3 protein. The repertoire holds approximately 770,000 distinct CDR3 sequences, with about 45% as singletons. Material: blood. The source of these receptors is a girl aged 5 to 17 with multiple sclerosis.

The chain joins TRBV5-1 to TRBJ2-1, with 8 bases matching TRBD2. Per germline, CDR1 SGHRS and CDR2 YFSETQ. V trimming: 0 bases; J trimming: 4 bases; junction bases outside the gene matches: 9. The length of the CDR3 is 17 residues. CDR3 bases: TGCGCCAGCAGCTTGGGAATACCTAGCGGGCCGTACAATGAGCAGTTCTTC. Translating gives CASSLGIPSGPYNEQFF.

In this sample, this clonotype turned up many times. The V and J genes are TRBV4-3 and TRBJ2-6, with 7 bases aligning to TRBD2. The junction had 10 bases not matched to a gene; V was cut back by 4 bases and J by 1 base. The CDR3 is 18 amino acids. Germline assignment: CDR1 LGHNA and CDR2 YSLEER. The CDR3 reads CASSLRLAVTSGANVLTF. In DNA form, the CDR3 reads TGCGCCAGCAGCCTGCGACTAGCCGTAACGTCTGGGGCCAACGTCCTGACTTTC.

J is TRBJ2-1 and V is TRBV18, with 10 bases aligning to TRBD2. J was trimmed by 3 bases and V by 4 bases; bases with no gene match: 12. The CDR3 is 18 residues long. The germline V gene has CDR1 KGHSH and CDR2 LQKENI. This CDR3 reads CASSRRGASGSFYNEQFF. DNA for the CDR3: TGTGCCAGCTCACGTCGAGGGGCTAGCGGGAGTTTCTACAATGAGCAGTTCTTC. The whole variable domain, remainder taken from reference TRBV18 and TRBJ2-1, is NAGVMQNPRHLVRRRGQEARLRCSPMKGHSHVYWYRQLPEEGLKFMVYLQKENIIDESGMPKERFSAEFPKEGPSILRIQQVVRGDSAAYFCASSRRGASGSFYNEQFFGPGTRLTVL.

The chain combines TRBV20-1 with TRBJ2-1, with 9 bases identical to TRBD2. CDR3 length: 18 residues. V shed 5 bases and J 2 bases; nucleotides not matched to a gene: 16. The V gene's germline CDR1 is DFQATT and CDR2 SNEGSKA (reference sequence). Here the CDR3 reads CSAGATSGRGGAYNEQFF. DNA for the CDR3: TGCAGTGCTGGTGCGACTAGCGGACGGGGGGGGGCCTACAATGAGCAGTTCTTC.

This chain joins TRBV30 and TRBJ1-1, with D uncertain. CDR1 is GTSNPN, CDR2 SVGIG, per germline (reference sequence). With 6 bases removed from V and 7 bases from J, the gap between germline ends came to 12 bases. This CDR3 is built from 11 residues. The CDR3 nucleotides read TGTGCCTGTCAGCGGGCCCTTGAAGCTTTCTTT. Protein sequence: CACQRALEAFF.

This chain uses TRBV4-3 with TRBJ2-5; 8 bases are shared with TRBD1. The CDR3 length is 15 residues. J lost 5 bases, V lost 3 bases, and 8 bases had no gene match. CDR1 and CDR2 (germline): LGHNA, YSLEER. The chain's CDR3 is CASSQSTGVAETQYF. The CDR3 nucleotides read TGCGCCAGCAGCCAGTCGACAGGGGTTGCGGAGACCCAGTACTTC.

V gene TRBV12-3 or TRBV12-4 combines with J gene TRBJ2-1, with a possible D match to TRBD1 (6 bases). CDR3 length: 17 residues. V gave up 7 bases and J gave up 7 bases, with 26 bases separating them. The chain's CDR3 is CASTPWNRDIETNEQFF. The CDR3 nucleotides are TGTGCCAGCACTCCATGGAACCGGGACATCGAAACGAATGAGCAGTTCTTC.

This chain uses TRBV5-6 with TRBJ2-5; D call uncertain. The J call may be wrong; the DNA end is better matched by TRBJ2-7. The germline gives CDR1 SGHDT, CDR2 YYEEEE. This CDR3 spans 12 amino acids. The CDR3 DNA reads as TGTGCCAGCAGCTTGGCACAGAACGAGCAGTACTTC. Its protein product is CASSLAQNEQYF.

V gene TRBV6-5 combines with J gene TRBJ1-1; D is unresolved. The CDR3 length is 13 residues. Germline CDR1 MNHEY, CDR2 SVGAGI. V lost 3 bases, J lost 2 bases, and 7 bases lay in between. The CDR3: CASSYTQNTEAFF. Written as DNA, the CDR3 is TGTGCCAGCAGTTATACCCAAAACACTGAAGCTTTCTTT.

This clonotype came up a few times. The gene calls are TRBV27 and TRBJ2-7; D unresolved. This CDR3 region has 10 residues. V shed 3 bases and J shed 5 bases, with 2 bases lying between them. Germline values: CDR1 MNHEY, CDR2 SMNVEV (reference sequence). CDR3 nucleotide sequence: TGTGCCAGCAGTTTCCACGAGCAGTACTTC. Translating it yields CASSFHEQYF.

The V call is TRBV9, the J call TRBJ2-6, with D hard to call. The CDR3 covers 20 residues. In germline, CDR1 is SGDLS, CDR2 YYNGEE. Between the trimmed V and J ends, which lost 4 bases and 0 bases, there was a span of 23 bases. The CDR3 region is CASSSDPDGLFLSGANVLTF. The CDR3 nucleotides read TGTGCCAGCAGCTCGGATCCGGACGGCTTATTTCTCTCTGGGGCCAACGTCCTGACTTTC.

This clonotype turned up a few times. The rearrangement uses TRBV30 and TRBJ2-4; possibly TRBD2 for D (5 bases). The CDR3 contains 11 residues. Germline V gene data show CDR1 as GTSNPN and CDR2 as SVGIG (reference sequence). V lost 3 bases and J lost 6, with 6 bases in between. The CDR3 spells CAWSGGNIQYF. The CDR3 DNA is TGTGCCTGGAGCGGAGGAAACATTCAGTACTTC.

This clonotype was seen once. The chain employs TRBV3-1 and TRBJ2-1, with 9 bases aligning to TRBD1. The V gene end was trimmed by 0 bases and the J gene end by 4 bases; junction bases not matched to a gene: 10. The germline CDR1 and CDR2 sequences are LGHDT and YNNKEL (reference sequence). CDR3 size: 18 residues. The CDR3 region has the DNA TGTGCCAGCAGCCAAGAAGTACCATCCGGGACAGGGTACAATGAGCAGTTCTTC. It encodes CASSQEVPSGTGYNEQFF.

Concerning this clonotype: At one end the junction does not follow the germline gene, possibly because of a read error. In DNA, the CDR3 is TGTGCCAGCAGTTTGGGTAGCGGGAGAACAGATACGCGGTATTTT. It yields the protein CASSLGSGRTDTRYF. The chain carries TRBV12-3 or TRBV12-4 and TRBJ2-3, with TRBD2 identical over 9 bases. The CDR3 covers 15 residues.

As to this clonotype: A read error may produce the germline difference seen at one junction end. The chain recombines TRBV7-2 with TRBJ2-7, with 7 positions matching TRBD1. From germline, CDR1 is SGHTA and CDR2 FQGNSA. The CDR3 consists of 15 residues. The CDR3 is CVSSPTTGTSYEQYF. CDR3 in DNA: TGTGTCAGCAGCCCCACGACAGGGACCTCCTACGAGCAGTACTTC.

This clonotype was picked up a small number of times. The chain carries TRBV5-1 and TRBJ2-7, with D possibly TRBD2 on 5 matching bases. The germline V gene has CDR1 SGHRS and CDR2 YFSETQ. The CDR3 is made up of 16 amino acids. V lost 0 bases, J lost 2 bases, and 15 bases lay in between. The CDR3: CASSLDIERSTYEQYF. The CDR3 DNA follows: TGCGCCAGCAGCTTGGATATAGAGCGGTCGACCTACGAGCAGTACTTC.

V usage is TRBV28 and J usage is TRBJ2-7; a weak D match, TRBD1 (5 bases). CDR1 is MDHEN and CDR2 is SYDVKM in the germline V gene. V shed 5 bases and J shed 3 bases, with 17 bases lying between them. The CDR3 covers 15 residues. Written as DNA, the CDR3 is TGTGCCAGCAGTCCCACAGGTCCTGACGACTACGAGCAGTACTTC. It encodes CASSPTGPDDYEQYF.

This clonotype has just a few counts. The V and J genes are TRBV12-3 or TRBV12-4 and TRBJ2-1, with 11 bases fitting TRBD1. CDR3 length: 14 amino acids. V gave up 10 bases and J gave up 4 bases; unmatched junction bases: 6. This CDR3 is CATGQGAGYNEQFF. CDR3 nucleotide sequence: TGTGCCACCGGACAGGGGGCAGGTTACAATGAGCAGTTCTTC.

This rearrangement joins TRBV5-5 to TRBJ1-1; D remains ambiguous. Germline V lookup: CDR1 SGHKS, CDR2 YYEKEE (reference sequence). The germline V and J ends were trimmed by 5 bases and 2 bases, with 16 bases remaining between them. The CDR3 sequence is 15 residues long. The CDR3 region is CASSHSEALNTEAFF. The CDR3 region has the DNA TGTGCCAGCAGTCATTCCGAGGCCTTAAACACTGAAGCTTTCTTT.

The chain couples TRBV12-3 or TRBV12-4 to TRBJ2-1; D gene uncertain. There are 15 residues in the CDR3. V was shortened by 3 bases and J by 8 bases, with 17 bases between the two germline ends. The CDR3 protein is CASSFGGASVDEQFF. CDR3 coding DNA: TGTGCCAGCAGTTTTGGCGGAGCGAGTGTGGATGAGCAGTTCTTC.

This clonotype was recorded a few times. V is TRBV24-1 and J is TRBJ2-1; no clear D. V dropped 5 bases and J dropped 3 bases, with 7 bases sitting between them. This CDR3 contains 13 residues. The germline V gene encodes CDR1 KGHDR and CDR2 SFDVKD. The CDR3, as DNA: TGTGCCACCAGTGGGAGCCACTACAATGAGCAGTTCTTC. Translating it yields CATSGSHYNEQFF.